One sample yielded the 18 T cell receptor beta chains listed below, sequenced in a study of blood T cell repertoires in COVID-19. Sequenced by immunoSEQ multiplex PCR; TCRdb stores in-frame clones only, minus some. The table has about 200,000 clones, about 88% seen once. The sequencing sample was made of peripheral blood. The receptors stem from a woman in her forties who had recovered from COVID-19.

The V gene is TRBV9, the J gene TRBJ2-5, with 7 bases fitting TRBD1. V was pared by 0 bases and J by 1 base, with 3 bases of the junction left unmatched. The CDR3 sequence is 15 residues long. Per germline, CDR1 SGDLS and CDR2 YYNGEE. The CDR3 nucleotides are TGTGCCAGCAGCGTAGGCAACAGGGGCCAAGAGACCCAGTACTTC. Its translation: CASSVGNRGQETQYF.

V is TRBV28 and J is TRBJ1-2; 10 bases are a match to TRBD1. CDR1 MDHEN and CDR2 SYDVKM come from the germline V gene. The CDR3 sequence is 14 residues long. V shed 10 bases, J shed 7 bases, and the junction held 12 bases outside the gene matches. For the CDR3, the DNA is TGTGCCAACTCCGACAGGGGGCATCTTCGTGGCTACACCTTC. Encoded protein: CANSDRGHLRGYTF.

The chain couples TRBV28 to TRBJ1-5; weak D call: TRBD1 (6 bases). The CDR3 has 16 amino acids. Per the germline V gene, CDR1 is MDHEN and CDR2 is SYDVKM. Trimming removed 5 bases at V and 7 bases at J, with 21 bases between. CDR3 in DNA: TGTGCCAGCAGTCTCCGGGACGGGGGGCGGTTACAGCCCCAGCATTTT. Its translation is CASSLRDGGRLQPQHF.

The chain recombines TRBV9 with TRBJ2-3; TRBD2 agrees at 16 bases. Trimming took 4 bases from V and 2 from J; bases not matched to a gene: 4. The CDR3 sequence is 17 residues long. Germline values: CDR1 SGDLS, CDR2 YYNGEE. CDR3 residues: CASSPGLAGGYTDTQYF. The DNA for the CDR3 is TGTGCCAGCAGCCCGGGACTAGCGGGAGGGTACACAGATACGCAGTATTTT.

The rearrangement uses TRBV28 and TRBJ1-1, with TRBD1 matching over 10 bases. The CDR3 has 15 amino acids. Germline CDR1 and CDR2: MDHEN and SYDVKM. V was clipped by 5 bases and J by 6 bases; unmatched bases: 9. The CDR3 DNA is TGTGCCAGCAGTCGACAGGGGGCCGGGGGGTCTGAAGCTTTCTTT. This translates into CASSRQGAGGSEAFF.

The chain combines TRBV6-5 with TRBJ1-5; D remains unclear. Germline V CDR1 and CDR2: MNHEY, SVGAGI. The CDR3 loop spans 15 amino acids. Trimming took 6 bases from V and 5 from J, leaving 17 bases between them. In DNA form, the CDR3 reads TGTGCCAGCAGGCCGAAGGTTGCGGGTCATCAGCCCCAGCATTTT. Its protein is CASRPKVAGHQPQHF.

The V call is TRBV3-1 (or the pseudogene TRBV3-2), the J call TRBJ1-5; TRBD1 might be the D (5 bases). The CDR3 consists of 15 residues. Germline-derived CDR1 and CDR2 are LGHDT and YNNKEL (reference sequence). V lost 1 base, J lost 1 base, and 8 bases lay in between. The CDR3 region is CASSQGSGSNQPQHF. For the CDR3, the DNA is TGTGCCAGCAGCCAAGGGTCAGGGAGCAATCAGCCCCAGCATTTT.

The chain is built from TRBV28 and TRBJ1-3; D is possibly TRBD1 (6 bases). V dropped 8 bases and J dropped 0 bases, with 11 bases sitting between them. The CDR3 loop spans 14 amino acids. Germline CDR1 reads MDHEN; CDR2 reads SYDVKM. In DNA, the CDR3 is TGTGCCAGCTTCCAGGGGCGCTCTGGAAACACCATATATTTT. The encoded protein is CASFQGRSGNTIYF.

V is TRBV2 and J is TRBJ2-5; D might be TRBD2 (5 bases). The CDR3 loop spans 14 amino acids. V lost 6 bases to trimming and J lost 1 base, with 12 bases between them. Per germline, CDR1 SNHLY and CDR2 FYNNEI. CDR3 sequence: CASSDGILQETQYF. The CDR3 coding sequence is TGTGCCAGCAGCGACGGGATTCTCCAAGAGACCCAGTACTTC.

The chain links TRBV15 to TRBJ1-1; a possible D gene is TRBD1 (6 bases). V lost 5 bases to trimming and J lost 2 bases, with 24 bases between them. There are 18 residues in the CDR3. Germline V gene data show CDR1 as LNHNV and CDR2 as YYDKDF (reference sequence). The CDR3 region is CATSSWGGGSMVNTEAFF. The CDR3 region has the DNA TGTGCCACCAGCTCGTGGGGCGGGGGCTCTATGGTTAACACTGAAGCTTTCTTT.

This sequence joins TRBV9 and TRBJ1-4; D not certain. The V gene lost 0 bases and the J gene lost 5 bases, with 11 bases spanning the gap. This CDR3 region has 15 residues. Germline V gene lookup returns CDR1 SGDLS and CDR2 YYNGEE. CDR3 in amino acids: CASSVDTGINEKLFF. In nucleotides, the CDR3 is TGTGCCAGCAGCGTAGACACGGGTATCAATGAAAAACTGTTTTTT.

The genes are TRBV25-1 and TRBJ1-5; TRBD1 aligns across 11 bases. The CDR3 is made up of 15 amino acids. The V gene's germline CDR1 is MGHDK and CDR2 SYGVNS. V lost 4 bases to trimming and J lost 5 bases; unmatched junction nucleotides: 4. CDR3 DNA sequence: TGTGCCAGCAGTGGAGGGACAGGGGGGGATCAGCCCCAGCATTTT. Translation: CASSGGTGGDQPQHF.

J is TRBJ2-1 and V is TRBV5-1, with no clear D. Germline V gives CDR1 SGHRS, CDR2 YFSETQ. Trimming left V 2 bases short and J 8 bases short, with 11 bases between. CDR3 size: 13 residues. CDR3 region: CASSFGANYEQFF. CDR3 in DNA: TGCGCCAGCAGCTTTGGAGCGAACTATGAGCAGTTCTTC. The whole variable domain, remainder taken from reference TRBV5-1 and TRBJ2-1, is KAGVTQTPRYLIKTRGQQVTLSCSPISGHRSVSWYQQTPGQGLQFLFEYFSETQRNKGNFPGRFSGRQFSNSRSEMNVSTLELGDSALYLCASSFGANYEQFFGPGTRLTVL.

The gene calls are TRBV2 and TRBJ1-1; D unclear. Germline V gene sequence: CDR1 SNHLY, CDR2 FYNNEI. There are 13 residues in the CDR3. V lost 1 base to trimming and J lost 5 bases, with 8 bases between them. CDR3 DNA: TGTGCCAGCAGTGAAGGTTTGGCAACTGAAGCTTTCTTT. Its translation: CASSEGLATEAFF.

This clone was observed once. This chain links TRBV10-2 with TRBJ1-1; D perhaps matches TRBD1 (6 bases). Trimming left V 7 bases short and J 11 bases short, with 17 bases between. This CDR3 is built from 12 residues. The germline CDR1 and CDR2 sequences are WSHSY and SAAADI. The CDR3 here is CASTETGRAAFF. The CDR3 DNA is TGCGCCAGCACCGAGACAGGTCGGGCGGCTTTCTTT.

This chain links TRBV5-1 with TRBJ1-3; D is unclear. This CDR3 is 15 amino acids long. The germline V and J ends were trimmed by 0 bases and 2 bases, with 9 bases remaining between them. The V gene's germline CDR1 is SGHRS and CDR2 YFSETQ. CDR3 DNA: TGCGCCAGCAGCTTGGCCGCGACACCTGGAAACACCATATATTTT. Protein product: CASSLAATPGNTIYF.

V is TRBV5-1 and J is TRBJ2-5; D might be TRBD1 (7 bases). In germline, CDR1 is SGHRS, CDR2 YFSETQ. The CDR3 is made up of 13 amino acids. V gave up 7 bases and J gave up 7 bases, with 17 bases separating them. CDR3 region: CASGKGAEGTQYF. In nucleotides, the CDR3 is TGCGCCAGCGGGAAGGGGGCGGAGGGGACCCAGTACTTC.

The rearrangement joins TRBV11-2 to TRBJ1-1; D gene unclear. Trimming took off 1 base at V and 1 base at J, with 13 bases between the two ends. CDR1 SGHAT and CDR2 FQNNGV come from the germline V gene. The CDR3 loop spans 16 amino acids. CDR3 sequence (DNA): TGTGCCAGCAGCTTAGGGAGCCACTCGTCGAACACTGAAGCTTTCTTT. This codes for CASSLGSHSSNTEAFF.